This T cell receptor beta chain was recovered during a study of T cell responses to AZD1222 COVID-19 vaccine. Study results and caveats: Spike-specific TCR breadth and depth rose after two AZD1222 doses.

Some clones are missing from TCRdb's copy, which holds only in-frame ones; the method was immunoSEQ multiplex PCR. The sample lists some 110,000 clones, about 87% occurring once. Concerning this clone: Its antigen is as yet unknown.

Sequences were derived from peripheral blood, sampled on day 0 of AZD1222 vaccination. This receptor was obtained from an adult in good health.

CDR3 in DNA: TGTGCCAGCAGTGACAATTGGGGCGTCGACAATGAGCAGTTCTTC. Translating it yields CASSDNWGVDNEQFF. J is TRBJ2-1 and V is TRBV6-4; a weak D match, TRBD1 (5 bases). The CDR3 runs to 15 residues. V lost 2 bases and J 5 bases, leaving 13 bases between the germline ends. The germline gives CDR1 MRHNA, CDR2 SNTAGT.